The 7 T cell receptor beta chains in this list originate from one sample, sequenced in a study of T cell responses to AZD1222 COVID-19 vaccine. Assay: immunoSEQ multiplex PCR; the TCRdb copy retains only in-frame clones and omits some. Among more than 85,000 clones, roughly 87% were seen once, and the ten largest hold about 13%. Sequencing used peripheral blood, obtained on day 0 of MenACWY control vaccination. The receptors derive from an adult in good health.

The genes are TRBV19 and TRBJ2-2, with 7 bases that match TRBD1. The CDR3 sequence is 17 residues long. V was clipped by 5 bases and J by 0 bases; unmatched bases: 9. Germline lookup yields CDR1 LNHDA and CDR2 SQIVND (reference sequence). CDR3 nucleotide sequence: TGTGCCAGTAGTTCCCTTCCCGGGACAGCGAACACCGGGGAGCTGTTTTTT. The encoded protein is CASSSLPGTANTGELFF.

The chain links TRBV6-5 to TRBJ1-4; no definite D call. With 10 bases removed from V and 10 bases from J, the gap between germline ends came to 22 bases. The CDR3 runs 14 residues. CDR1 and CDR2 from the germline V gene are MNHEY and SVGAGI. The CDR3 here is CATKVARSRGKLFF. CDR3 coding DNA: TGTGCCACCAAAGTCGCAAGGAGCCGGGGAAAACTGTTTTTT.

The J gene is TRBJ2-1, the V gene TRBV6-1; TRBD2 aligns across 10 bases. This CDR3 contains 17 residues. V was pared by 4 bases and J by 3 bases, with 9 bases of the junction left unmatched. Germline V gene data show CDR1 as MNHNS and CDR2 as SASEGT. CDR3 in amino acids: CASSGEGLAGDYNEQFF. DNA of the CDR3: TGTGCCAGCAGTGGGGAGGGTCTAGCGGGGGACTACAATGAGCAGTTCTTC.

V is TRBV5-4 and J is TRBJ2-2; tentative D call: TRBD2 (6 bases). This CDR3 is built from 15 residues. The V end was cut by 2 bases, the J end by 1 base, with 9 bases between. Germline V gene lookup returns CDR1 SGHNT and CDR2 YYREEE (reference sequence). CDR3 bases: TGTGCCAGCAGCTTCGGGGGAAAGAACACCGGGGAGCTGTTTTTT. This sequence encodes CASSFGGKNTGELFF.

V is TRBV5-4 and J is TRBJ1-6; TRBD1 aligns across 9 bases. CDR3 size: 15 residues. The junction had 6 bases not matched to a gene; V was cut back by 4 bases and J by 7 bases. Looked up from germline, CDR1 is SGHNT and CDR2 is YYREEE (reference sequence). CDR3 sequence (DNA): TGTGCCAGCAGCCCGGGACAGGGATTCAATTCACCCCTCCACTTT. Amino acids: CASSPGQGFNSPLHF.

The chain joins TRBV5-1 to TRBJ1-4; D is unresolved. The germline CDR1 and CDR2 sequences are SGHRS and YFSETQ. This CDR3 contains 11 residues. V was cut by 5 bases and J by 5 bases, with 4 bases left in between. The chain's CDR3 is CASRGNEKLFF. DNA for the CDR3: TGCGCCAGCAGGGGGAATGAAAAACTGTTTTTT.

The J gene is TRBJ1-6, the V gene TRBV5-1; TRBD1 is a possible D gene (6 bases). This CDR3 comprises 17 residues. Per germline, CDR1 SGHRS and CDR2 YFSETQ. V lost 0 bases and J lost 1, with 11 bases in between. CDR3 sequence: CASSLETGRSYNSPLHF. The CDR3 DNA reads TGCGCCAGCAGCTTGGAGACAGGAAGATCCTATAATTCACCCCTCCACTTT. The entire variable domain, with the rest obtained from reference TRBV5-1 and TRBJ1-6, is as follows: KAGVTQTPRYLIKTRGQQVTLSCSPISGHRSVSWYQQTPGQGLQFLFEYFSETQRNKGNFPGRFSGRQFSNSRSEMNVSTLELGDSALYLCASSLETGRSYNSPLHFGNGTRLTVT.